This is a list of T cell receptor beta chains from one sample in a study of T cell repertoires in cytomegalovirus infection. For these TCRs, the target antigens are not known. TCRdb ran MiXCR on the reads and lists one entry per CDR3 protein. The sample includes 90,000 to 120,000 distinct CDR3 sequences, roughly 39% of them seen just once. The sequencing used CD8+ T cells from cultured PBMCs, collected from culture after CMV antigen stimulation. These TCRs come from a human donor in good health (CMV status not recorded). Some clones in this sample may be carry-over from other donors' samples. Both conserved end residues are part of each CDR3. The D gene is left open where the match is weak. Clone sizes are given selectively: once, few, many, or a class where the clone is expanded.

CDR3aa	CDR3nt	j_gene	v_gene	abundance	d_gene
CASSLEGTEAFF	TGTGCCAGCAGTTTAGAGGGCACTGAAGCTTTCTTT	TRBJ1-1	TRBV12-3/TRBV12-4	few	.
CASIRQSSNQPQHF	TGTGCCAGCATAAGACAGAGTAGCAATCAGCCCCAGCATTTT	TRBJ1-5	TRBV28	few	.
CASSYLGTDTQYF	TGTGCCAGCAGTTATCTAGGCACAGATACGCAGTATTTT	TRBJ2-3	TRBV6-5	.	.
CSALGRNTEAFF	TGCAGTGCTCTGGGCCGGAACACTGAAGCTTTCTTT	TRBJ1-1	TRBV20-1	.	.
CASSFDRLSSYEQYF	TGTGCCAGCAGCTTTGACAGGTTGAGCTCCTACGAGCAGTACTTC	TRBJ2-7	TRBV11-2	.	.
CASSDLGRQPQHF	TGTGCCAGCAGTGACTTGGGACGTCAGCCCCAGCATTTT	TRBJ1-5	TRBV2	.	.
CASSGQGAEAFF	TGTGCCAGCAGCGGACAGGGGGCTGAAGCTTTCTTT	TRBJ1-1	TRBV6-6	many	TRBD1
CATSAMGTPLHF	TGTGCCACCAGTGCAATGGGGACACCCCTCCACTTT	TRBJ1-6	TRBV24-1	.	.
CASSSRDIRFEAFF	TGTGCCAGCAGCTCCCGTGACATTCGGTTTGAAGCTTTCTTT	TRBJ1-1	TRBV7-2	.	.
CASSPGLGDTEAFF	TGTGCCAGCAGCCCGGGGCTTGGGGACACTGAAGCTTTCTTT	TRBJ1-1	TRBV12-3/TRBV12-4	.	.
CASQDRDDNSPLHF	TGTGCCAGCCAGGACAGGGATGATAATTCACCCCTCCACTTT	TRBJ1-6	TRBV27	.	TRBD1
CATSRGGYTGELFF	TGTGCCACCAGCAGAGGTGGCTACACCGGGGAGCTGTTTTTT	TRBJ2-2	TRBV15	few	.
CASSETGDAGELFF	TGTGCCAGCAGTGAGACAGGGGATGCCGGGGAGCTGTTTTTT	TRBJ2-2	TRBV25-1	.	TRBD1
CASTFAGLTASAFYEQYF	TGTGCCAGCACTTTTGCAGGTCTAACGGCATCAGCGTTCTACGAGCAGTACTTC	TRBJ2-7	TRBV6-6	.	.
CASRNGRLAGLEDEQFF	TGTGCCAGCAGAAACGGACGACTAGCGGGTCTCGAGGATGAGCAGTTCTTC	TRBJ2-1	TRBV6-5	.	TRBD2
CATSGRDRTEFDSGANVLTF	TGTGCCACCAGCGGCCGAGACAGGACAGAATTTGACTCTGGGGCCAACGTCCTGACTTTC	TRBJ2-6	TRBV15	.	.
CASSEVRLTYEQYF	TGTGCCAGCAGTGAAGTAAGGTTAACCTACGAGCAGTACTTC	TRBJ2-7	TRBV6-1	few	.
CASSGLNNEQFF	TGTGCCAGCAGTGGGCTAAACAATGAGCAGTTCTTC	TRBJ2-1	TRBV12-3/TRBV12-4	.	.
CSADSGHDEQFF	TGCAGCGCAGACTCAGGGCATGATGAGCAGTTCTTC	TRBJ2-1	TRBV29-1	.	.
CASGLAGGPLKTQYF	TGTGCCAGCGGTTTAGCGGGGGGGCCGCTTAAGACCCAGTACTTC	TRBJ2-5	TRBV27	.	TRBD2
CASSWGRGDQPQHF	TGTGCCAGCAGCTGGGGACGGGGGGATCAGCCCCAGCATTTT	TRBJ1-5	TRBV7-6	few	.
CASSLGRGTNTEAFF	TGCGCCAGCAGCTTGGGTAGAGGGACGAACACTGAAGCTTTCTTT	TRBJ1-1	TRBV5-1	many	.
CASSPHLKLLDEQYF	TGTGCCAGCAGCCCTCACCTCAAGCTTCTGGACGAGCAGTACTTC	TRBJ2-7	TRBV7-9	.	.
CASSPGQVNYGYTF	TGTGCCAGCTCACCGGGACAGGTCAACTATGGCTACACCTTC	TRBJ1-2	TRBV18	once	TRBD1
CASSSGTGASYEQYF	TGTGCCAGCAGCTCCGGGACAGGGGCTTCCTACGAGCAGTACTTC	TRBJ2-7	TRBV7-9	.	TRBD1
CASSFGAMGTDTQYF	TGTGCCAGCAGTTTCGGGGCCATGGGCACAGATACGCAGTATTTT	TRBJ2-3	TRBV12-3/TRBV12-4	many	.
CSATGQDNYGYTF	TGCAGCGCTACCGGACAGGACAACTATGGCTACACCTTC	TRBJ1-2	TRBV29-1	few	TRBD1
CASSASYKWNTEAFF	TGTGCCAGCAGCGCGTCGTACAAATGGAACACTGAAGCTTTCTTT	TRBJ1-1	TRBV9	.	.
CSARDRGSYNEQFF	TGCAGTGCTCGAGACAGGGGTTCCTACAATGAGCAGTTCTTC	TRBJ2-1	TRBV20-1	many	TRBD1
CASMRERGGLDTQYF	TGTGCCAGCATGAGGGAGCGGGGGGGCCTGGATACGCAGTATTTT	TRBJ2-3	TRBV6-8	.	TRBD2
CASRGSSYNSPLHF	TGTGCCAGCAGGGGAAGCTCCTATAATTCACCCCTCCACTTT	TRBJ1-6	TRBV19	many	.
CASSLSGGTYYEQYF	TGTGCCAGCAGCTTGAGCGGGGGGACATACTACGAGCAGTACTTC	TRBJ2-7	TRBV7-2	few	TRBD2
CSALGHEAFEQFF	TGCAGTGCATTAGGCCACGAGGCCTTCGAGCAGTTCTTC	TRBJ2-1	TRBV20-1	.	.
CASSLGASYYEQYF	TGTGCCAGCAGCTTAGGCGCTAGTTACTACGAGCAGTACTTC	TRBJ2-7	TRBV7-6	.	.
CASSLEVGSFQETQYF	TGTGCCAGCAGCTTAGAGGTGGGGAGCTTCCAAGAGACCCAGTACTTC	TRBJ2-5	TRBV7-2	few	.
CASSDGSYEQYF	TGTGCCAGCAGTGACGGCTCCTACGAGCAGTACTTC	TRBJ2-7	TRBV9	.	.
CATRPPGLAGGSDTQYF	TGTGCCACCAGACCGCCGGGACTAGCGGGGGGTTCAGATACGCAGTATTTT	TRBJ2-3	TRBV24-1	.	TRBD2
CASSQPGMEQFF	TGTGCCAGCAGCCAACCGGGGATGGAGCAGTTCTTC	TRBJ2-1	TRBV12-3/TRBV12-4	.	.
CASSESGGSSYEQYF	TGTGCCAGCAGTGAATCGGGGGGCAGCTCCTACGAGCAGTACTTC	TRBJ2-7	TRBV6-1	once	.
CASSLWDRGNIQYF	TGTGCCAGCAGTTTATGGGACAGGGGGAACATTCAGTACTTC	TRBJ2-4	TRBV12-3/TRBV12-4	.	TRBD1
CASTEPQGGLVLGTEAFF	TGTGCCAGTACCGAGCCGCAGGGTGGATTGGTCTTGGGCACTGAAGCTTTCTTT	TRBJ1-1	TRBV19	.	.
CSVGGSTYEQYF	TGCAGCGTTGGGGGGTCTACCTACGAGCAGTACTTC	TRBJ2-7	TRBV29-1	.	.
CASSKGRGSNQPQHF	TGTGCCAGCAGTAAGGGTCGGGGGTCCAATCAGCCCCAGCATTTT	TRBJ1-5	TRBV28	few	.
CASSLTGMNEQFF	TGTGCCAGCAGCTTGACAGGGATGAATGAGCAGTTCTTC	TRBJ2-1	TRBV7-9	few	TRBD1
CSALRGGLADQPQHF	TGCAGTGCTTTACGGGGGGGGCTAGCCGATCAGCCCCAGCATTTT	TRBJ1-5	TRBV20-1	many	.
CASSLVAEQYF	TGTGCCAGCAGCTTAGTCGCCGAGCAGTACTTC	TRBJ2-7	TRBV11-2	.	.
CASSPGTSGEYEQYF	TGTGCCAGCTCACCCGGGACTAGCGGGGAATACGAGCAGTACTTC	TRBJ2-7	TRBV18	.	TRBD2
CASSFGEQFF	TGTGCCAGCAGCTTTGGTGAGCAGTTCTTC	TRBJ2-1	TRBV6-6	few	.
CSVEFRGRAYEQYF	TGCAGCGTTGAATTCAGGGGGCGGGCCTACGAGCAGTACTTC	TRBJ2-7	TRBV29-1	few	TRBD1
CASSFGTSAETQYF	TGTGCCAGCAGCTTCGGGACTAGCGCAGAGACCCAGTACTTC	TRBJ2-5	TRBV7-6	.	TRBD2
CASSSGPGQGDITF	TGTGCCAGCAGCTCAGGCCCGGGACAAGGGGATATCACCTTC	TRBJ1-2	TRBV7-6	.	.
CASSTTYRDRGRKAEAFF	TGTGCCAGCAGTACAACATACCGGGACAGGGGGAGGAAGGCTGAAGCTTTCTTT	TRBJ1-1	TRBV12-3/TRBV12-4	.	TRBD1
CASGGETNSYNEQFF	TGTGCCAGCGGGGGGGAGACCAACTCCTACAATGAGCAGTTCTTC	TRBJ2-1	TRBV2	few	TRBD2
CASSMALVYNEQFF	TGTGCCAGCAGCATGGCTCTGGTTTACAATGAGCAGTTCTTC	TRBJ2-1	TRBV7-8	few	.
CASKTTGDTEAFF	TGTGCCAGCAAAACCACAGGGGACACTGAAGCTTTCTTT	TRBJ1-1	TRBV28	.	TRBD1
CASSGGQGSYGYTF	TGTGCCAGCAGCGGGGGACAGGGTTCTTACGGCTACACCTTC	TRBJ1-2	TRBV9	.	TRBD1
CASSLRTGGWADTQYF	TGTGCCAGCAGCTTAAGGACAGGGGGTTGGGCAGATACGCAGTATTTT	TRBJ2-3	TRBV11-3	many	TRBD1